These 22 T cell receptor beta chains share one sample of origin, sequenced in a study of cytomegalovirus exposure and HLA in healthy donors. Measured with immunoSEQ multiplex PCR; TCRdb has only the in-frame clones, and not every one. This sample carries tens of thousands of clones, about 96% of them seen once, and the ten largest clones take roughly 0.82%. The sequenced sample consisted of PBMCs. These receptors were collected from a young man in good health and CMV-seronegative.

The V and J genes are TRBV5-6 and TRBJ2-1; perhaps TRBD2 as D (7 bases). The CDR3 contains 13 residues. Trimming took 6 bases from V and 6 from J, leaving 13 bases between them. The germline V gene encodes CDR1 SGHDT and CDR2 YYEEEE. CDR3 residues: CASILAGANEQFF. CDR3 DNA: TGTGCCAGCATCCTTGCGGGGGCCAATGAGCAGTTCTTC.

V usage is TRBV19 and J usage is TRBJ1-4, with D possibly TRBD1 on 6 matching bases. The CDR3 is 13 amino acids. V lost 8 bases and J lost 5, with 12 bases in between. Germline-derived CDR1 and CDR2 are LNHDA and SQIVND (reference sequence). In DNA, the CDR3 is TGTGCCAGTCGGGGGGGCCCAAATGAAAAACTGTTTTTT. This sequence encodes CASRGGPNEKLFF.

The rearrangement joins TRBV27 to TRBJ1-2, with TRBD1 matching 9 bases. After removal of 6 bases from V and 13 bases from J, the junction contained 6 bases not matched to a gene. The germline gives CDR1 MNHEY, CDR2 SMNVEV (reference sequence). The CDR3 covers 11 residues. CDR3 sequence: CASSTGGWVTF. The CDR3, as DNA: TGTGCCAGCAGCACAGGGGGCTGGGTCACCTTC.

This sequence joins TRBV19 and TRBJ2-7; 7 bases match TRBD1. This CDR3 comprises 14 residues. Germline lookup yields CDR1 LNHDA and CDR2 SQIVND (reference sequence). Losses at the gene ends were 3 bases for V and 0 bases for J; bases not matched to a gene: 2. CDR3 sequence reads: CASSIDRASYEQYF. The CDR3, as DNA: TGTGCCAGTAGTATTGACAGGGCCTCCTACGAGCAGTACTTC.

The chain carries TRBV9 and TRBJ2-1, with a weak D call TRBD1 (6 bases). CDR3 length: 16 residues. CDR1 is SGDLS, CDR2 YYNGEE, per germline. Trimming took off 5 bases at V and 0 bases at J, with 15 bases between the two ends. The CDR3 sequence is CASRPGGSSSYNEQFF. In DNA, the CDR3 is TGTGCCAGCAGACCTGGGGGCTCGAGCTCCTACAATGAGCAGTTCTTC.

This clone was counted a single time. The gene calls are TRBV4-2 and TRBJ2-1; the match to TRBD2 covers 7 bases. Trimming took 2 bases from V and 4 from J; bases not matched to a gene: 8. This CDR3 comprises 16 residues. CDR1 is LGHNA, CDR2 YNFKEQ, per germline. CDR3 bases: TGTGCCAGCAGCCAATTAGGCCTAGCGGAGTACAATGAGCAGTTCTTC. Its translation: CASSQLGLAEYNEQFF.

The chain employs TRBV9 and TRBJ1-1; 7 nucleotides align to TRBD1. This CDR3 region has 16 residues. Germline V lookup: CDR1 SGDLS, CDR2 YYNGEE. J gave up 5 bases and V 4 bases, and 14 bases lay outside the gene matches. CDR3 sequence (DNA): TGTGCCAGCAGCCCCCGGACAGGTTCTATGAGGACTGAAGCTTTCTTT. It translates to CASSPRTGSMRTEAFF.

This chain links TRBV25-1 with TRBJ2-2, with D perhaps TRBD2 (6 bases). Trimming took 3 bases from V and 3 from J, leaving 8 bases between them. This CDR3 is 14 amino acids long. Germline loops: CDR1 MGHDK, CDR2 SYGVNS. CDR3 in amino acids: CASSDQRDTGELFF. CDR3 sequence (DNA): TGTGCCAGCAGTGACCAGCGGGACACCGGGGAGCTGTTTTTT.

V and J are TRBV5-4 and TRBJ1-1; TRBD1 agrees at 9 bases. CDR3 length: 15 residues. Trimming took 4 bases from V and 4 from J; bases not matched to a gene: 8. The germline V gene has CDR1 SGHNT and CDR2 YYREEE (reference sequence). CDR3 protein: CASSRARDRVTEAFF. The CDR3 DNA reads TGTGCCAGCAGCCGGGCCCGGGACAGGGTCACTGAAGCTTTCTTT.

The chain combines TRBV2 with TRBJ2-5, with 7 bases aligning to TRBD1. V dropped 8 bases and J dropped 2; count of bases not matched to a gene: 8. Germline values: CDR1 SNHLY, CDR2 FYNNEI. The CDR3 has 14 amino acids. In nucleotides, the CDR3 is TGTGCCAGCGAGAAGGACAGGTATCAAGAGACCCAGTACTTC. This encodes CASEKDRYQETQYF. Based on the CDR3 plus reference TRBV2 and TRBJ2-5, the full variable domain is EPEVTQTPSHQVTQMGQEVILRCVPISNHLYFYWYRQILGQKVEFLVSFYNNEISEKSEIFDDQFSVERPDGSNFTLKIRSTKLEDSAMYFCASEKDRYQETQYFGPGTRLLVL.

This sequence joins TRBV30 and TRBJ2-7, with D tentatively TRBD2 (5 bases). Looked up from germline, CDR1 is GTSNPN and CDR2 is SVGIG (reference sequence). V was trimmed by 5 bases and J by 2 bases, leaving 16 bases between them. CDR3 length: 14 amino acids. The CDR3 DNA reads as TGTGCCTGGGCGATCGGGAACGGCGCCTACGAGCAGTACTTC. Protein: CAWAIGNGAYEQYF.

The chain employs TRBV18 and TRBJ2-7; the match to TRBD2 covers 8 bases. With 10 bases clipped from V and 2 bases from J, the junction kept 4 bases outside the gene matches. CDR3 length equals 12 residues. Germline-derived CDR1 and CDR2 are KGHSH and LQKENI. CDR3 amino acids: CATRGDTYEQYF. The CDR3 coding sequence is TGTGCCACGCGGGGGGATACCTACGAGCAGTACTTC. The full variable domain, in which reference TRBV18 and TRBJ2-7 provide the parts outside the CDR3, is NAGVMQNPRHLVRRRGQEARLRCSPMKGHSHVYWYRQLPEEGLKFMVYLQKENIIDESGMPKERFSAEFPKEGPSILRIQQVVRGDSAAYFCATRGDTYEQYFGPGTRLTVT.

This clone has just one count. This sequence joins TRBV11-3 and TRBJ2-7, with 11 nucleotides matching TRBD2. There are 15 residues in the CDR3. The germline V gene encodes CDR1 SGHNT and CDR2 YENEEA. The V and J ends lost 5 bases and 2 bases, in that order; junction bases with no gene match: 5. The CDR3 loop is CASSHRLAGTYEQYV. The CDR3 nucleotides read TGTGCCAGCAGCCACAGACTAGCGGGAACCTACGAGCAGTACGTC.

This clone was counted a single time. The CDR3 loop reads CASSIGWSGADPGQPQHF. The CDR3 DNA reads TGTGCCAGTAGTATCGGCTGGTCTGGGGCAGACCCGGGTCAGCCCCAGCATTTT. V gene TRBV19 combines with J gene TRBJ1-5; TRBD1 is a possible D gene (5 bases). Germline CDR1 and CDR2: LNHDA and SQIVND (reference sequence). This CDR3 contains 18 residues. V was trimmed by 3 bases and J by 6 bases, leaving 24 bases between them.

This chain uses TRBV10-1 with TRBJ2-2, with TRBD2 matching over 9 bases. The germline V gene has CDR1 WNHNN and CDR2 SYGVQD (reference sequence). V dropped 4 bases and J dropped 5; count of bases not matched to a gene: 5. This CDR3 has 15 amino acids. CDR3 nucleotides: TGCGCCAGCAGTGCTAGCGGGACCCTTACCGGGGAGCTGTTTTTT. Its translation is CASSASGTLTGELFF.

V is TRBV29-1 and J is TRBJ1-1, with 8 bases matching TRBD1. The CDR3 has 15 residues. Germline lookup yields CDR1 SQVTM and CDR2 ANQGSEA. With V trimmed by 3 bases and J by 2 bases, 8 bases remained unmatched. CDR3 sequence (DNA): TGCAGCGTTGATTTAGGACAGGGACAAAACACTGAAGCTTTCTTT. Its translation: CSVDLGQGQNTEAFF.

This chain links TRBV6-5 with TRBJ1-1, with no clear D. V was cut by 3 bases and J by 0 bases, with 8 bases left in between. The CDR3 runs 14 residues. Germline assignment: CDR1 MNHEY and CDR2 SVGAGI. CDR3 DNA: TGTGCCAGCAGTTATACGCGGGTGAACACTGAAGCTTTCTTT. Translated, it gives CASSYTRVNTEAFF.

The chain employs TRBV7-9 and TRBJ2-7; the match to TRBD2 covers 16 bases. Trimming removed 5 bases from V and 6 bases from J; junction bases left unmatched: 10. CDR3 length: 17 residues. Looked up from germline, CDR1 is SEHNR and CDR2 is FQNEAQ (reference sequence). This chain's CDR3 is CASSPGTSGRAGSEQYF. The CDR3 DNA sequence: TGTGCCAGCAGCCCTGGGACTAGCGGGAGGGCGGGTTCCGAGCAGTACTTC.

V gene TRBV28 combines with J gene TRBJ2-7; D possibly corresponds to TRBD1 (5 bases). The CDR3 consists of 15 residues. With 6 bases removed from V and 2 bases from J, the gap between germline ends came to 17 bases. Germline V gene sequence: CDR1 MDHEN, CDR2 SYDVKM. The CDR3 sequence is CASSPPQDPTYEQYF. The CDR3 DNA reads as TGTGCCAGCAGCCCACCACAGGATCCTACCTACGAGCAGTACTTC.

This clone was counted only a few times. In DNA form, the CDR3 reads TGTGCCAGCAGCCGAACCGTACGGGAGGGTGACAATGAGCAGTTCTTC. This codes for CASSRTVREGDNEQFF. This rearrangement joins TRBV25-1 to TRBJ2-1, with TRBD2 matching over 8 bases. This CDR3 has 16 residues. With 6 bases clipped from V and 5 bases from J, the junction kept 12 bases outside the gene matches. CDR1 MGHDK and CDR2 SYGVNS come from the germline V gene.

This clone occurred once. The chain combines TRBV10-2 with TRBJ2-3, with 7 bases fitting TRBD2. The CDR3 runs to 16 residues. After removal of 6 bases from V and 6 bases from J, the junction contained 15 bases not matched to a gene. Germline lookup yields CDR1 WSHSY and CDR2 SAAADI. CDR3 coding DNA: TGCGCCAGCAGCTCCAAGGGGAGGGAGGGAGGGGATACGCAGTATTTT. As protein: CASSSKGREGGDTQYF.

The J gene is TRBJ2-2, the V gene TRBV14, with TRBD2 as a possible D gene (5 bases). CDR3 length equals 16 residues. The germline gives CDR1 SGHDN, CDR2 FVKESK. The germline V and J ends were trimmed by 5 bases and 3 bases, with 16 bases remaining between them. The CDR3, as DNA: TGTGCCAGCAGCGTGAGGGCTAGCAGAGACACCGGGGAGCTGTTTTTT. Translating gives CASSVRASRDTGELFF.